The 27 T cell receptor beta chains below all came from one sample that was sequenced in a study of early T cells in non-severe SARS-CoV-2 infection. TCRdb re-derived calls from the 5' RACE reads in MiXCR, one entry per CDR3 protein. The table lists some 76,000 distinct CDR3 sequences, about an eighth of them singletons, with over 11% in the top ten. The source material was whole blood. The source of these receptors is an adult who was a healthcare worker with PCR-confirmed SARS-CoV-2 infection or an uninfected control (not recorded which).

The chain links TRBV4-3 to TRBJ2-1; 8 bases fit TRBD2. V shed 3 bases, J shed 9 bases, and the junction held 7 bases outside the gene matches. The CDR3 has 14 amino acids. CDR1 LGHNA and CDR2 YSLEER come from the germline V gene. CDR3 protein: CASSHGLAPTEQFF. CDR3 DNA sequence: TGCGCCAGCAGCCATGGACTAGCCCCGACTGAGCAGTTCTTC.

DNA of the CDR3: TGCGCCAGCTCCGACAGGACTAATGAAAAACTGTTTTTT. Protein product: CASSDRTNEKLFF. V is TRBV5-1 and J is TRBJ1-4; perhaps TRBD1 as D (6 bases). Germline CDR1 and CDR2: SGHRS and YFSETQ. The CDR3 spans 13 residues. V was shortened by 7 bases and J by 2 bases, with 9 bases between the two germline ends.

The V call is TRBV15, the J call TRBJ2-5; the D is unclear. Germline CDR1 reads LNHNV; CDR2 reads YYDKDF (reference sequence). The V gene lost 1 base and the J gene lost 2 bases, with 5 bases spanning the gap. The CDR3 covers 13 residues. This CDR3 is CATSRGQQETQYF. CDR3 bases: TGTGCCACCAGCAGAGGTCAACAAGAGACCCAGTACTTC.

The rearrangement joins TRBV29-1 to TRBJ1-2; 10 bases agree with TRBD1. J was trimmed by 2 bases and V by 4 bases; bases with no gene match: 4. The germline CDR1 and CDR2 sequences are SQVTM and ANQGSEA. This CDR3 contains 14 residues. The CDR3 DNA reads TGCAGCGTTGCACCGGGACAGGGGAACTATGGCTACACCTTC. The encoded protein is CSVAPGQGNYGYTF.

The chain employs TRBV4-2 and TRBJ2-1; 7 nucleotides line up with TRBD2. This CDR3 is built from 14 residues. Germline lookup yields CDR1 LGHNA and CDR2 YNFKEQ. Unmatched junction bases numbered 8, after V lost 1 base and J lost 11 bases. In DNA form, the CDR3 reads TGTGCCAGCAGCCAAGGACACGAGCGGGGTAAGCAGTTCTTC. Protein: CASSQGHERGKQFF.

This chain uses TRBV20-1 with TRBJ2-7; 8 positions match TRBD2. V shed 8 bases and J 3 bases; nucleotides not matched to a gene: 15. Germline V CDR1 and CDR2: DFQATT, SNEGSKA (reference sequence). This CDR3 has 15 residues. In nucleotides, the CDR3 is TGCAGTATACGTGGAGTGCTAGCGGGCGGCTACGAGCAGTACTTC. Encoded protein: CSIRGVLAGGYEQYF.

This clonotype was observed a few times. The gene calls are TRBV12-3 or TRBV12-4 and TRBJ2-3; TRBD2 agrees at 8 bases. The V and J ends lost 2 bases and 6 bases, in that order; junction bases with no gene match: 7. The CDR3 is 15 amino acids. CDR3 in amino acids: CASSLRSSGWDTQYF. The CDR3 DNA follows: TGTGCCAGCAGTTTAAGATCTAGCGGGTGGGATACGCAGTATTTT.

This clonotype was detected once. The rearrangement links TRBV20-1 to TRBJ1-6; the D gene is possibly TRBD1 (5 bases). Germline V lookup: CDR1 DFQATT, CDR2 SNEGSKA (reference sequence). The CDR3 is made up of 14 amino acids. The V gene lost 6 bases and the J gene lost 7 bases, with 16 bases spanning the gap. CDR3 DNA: TGCAGTGCCATGATTCAGGGTGTAAATTCACCCCTCCACTTT. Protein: CSAMIQGVNSPLHF.

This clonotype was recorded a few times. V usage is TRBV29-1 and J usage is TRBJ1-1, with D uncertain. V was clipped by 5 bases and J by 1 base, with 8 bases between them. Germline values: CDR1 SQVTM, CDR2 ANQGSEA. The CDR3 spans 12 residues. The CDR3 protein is CSVRKTNTEAFF. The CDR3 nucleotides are TGCAGCGTTCGGAAAACGAACACTGAAGCTTTCTTT. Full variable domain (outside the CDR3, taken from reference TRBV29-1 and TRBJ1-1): SAVISQKPSRDICQRGTSLTIQCQVDSQVTMMFWYRQQPGQSLTLIATANQGSEATYESGFVIDKFPISRPNLTFSTLTVSNMSPEDSSIYLCSVRKTNTEAFFGQGTRLTVV.

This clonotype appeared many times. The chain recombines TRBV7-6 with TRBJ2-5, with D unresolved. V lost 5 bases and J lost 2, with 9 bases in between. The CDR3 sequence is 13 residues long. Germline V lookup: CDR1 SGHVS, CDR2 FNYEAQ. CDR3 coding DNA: TGTGCCAGCAGCCCTGGACCTCAAGAGACCCAGTACTTC. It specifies CASSPGPQETQYF.

CDR3 loop: CASSSGGETQYF. The CDR3 DNA follows: TGTGCCAGCAGCTCGGGGGGGGAGACCCAGTACTTC. V usage is TRBV5-4 and J usage is TRBJ2-5; 8 bases are a match to TRBD2. With 3 bases clipped from V and 5 bases from J, the junction kept 0 bases outside the gene matches. Germline V gene data show CDR1 as SGHNT and CDR2 as YYREEE (reference sequence). The CDR3 runs to 12 residues.

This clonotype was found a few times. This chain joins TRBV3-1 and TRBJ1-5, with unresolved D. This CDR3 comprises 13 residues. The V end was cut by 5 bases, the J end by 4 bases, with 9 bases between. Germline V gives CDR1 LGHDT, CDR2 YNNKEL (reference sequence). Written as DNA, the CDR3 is TGTGCCAGCAGCAAACAAGATAATCAGCCCCAGCATTTT. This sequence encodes CASSKQDNQPQHF.

CDR3 DNA: TGTGCCAGCAGCCCAAGGACAGACTCTGGAAACACCATATATTTT. It encodes CASSPRTDSGNTIYF. The rearrangement joins TRBV6-6 to TRBJ1-3; tentative D call: TRBD1 (6 bases). The CDR3 consists of 15 residues. The V gene lost 6 bases and the J gene lost 0 bases, with 12 bases spanning the gap. CDR1 MNHNY and CDR2 SVGAGI come from the germline V gene (reference sequence).

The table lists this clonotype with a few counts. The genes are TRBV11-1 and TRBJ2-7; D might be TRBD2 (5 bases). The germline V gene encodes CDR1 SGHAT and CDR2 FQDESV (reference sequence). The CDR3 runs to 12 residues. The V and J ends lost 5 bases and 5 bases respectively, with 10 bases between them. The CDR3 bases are TGTGCCAGCAGCCAGGTCGGGGACGAGCAGTACTTC. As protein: CASSQVGDEQYF.

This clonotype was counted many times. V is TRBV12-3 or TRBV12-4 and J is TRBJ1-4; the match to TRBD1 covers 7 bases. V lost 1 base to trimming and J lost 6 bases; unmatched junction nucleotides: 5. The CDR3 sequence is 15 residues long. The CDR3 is CASSLGTGGYEKLFF. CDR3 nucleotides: TGTGCCAGCAGTTTAGGGACAGGCGGTTATGAAAAACTGTTTTTT.

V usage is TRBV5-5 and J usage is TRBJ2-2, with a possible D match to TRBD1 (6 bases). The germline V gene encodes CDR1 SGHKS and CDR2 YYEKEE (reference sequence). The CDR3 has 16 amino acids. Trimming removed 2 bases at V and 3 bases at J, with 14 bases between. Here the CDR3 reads CASSLRQGYDTGELFF. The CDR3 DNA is TGTGCCAGCAGCTTACGTCAGGGGTACGACACCGGGGAGCTGTTTTTT.

The CDR3 coding sequence is TGCAGCGTTGGGGACAGAACCCTGAACACTGAAGCTTTCTTT. This gives the protein CSVGDRTLNTEAFF. This chain links TRBV29-1 with TRBJ1-1; 7 bases align to TRBD1. The germline V gene encodes CDR1 SQVTM and CDR2 ANQGSEA. The V gene end was trimmed by 4 bases and the J gene end by 0 bases; junction bases not matched to a gene: 5. The CDR3 runs 14 residues.

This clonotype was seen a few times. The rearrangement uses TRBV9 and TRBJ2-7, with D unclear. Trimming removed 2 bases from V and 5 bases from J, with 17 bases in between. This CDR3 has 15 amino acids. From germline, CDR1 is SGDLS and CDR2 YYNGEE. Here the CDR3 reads CASSVGSAVEHEQYF. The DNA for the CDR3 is TGTGCCAGCAGCGTGGGGTCGGCTGTAGAACACGAGCAGTACTTC.

The CDR3 sequence is CASSLDGLAGITDTQYF. CDR3 coding DNA: TGTGCCAGCAGCCTCGACGGACTAGCGGGGATCACAGATACGCAGTATTTT. The V gene is TRBV5-4, the J gene TRBJ2-3; 12 bases line up with TRBD2. The length of the CDR3 is 17 residues. Germline CDR1 reads SGHNT; CDR2 reads YYREEE (reference sequence). V dropped 4 bases and J dropped 2; count of bases not matched to a gene: 8. Full variable domain (missing parts from reference TRBV5-4 and TRBJ2-3): ETGVTQSPTHLIKTRGQQVTLRCSSQSGHNTVSWYQQALGQGPQFIFQYYREEENGRGNFPPRFSGLQFPNYSSELNVNALELDDSALYLCASSLDGLAGITDTQYFGPGTRLTVL.

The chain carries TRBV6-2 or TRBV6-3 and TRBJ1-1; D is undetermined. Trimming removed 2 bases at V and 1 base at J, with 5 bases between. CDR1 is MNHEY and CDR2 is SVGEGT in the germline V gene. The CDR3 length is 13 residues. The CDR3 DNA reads TGTGCCAGCAGTTACGCAGAGAACACTGAAGCTTTCTTT. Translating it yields CASSYAENTEAFF.

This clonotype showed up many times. This chain's CDR3 is CASSSGTSGVPGTQYF. Written as DNA, the CDR3 is TGTGCCAGCAGCTCGGGGACTAGCGGGGTACCCGGTACGCAGTATTTT. The chain joins TRBV12-3 or TRBV12-4 to TRBJ2-3; TRBD2 matches 13 bases. Trimming cost V 6 bases and J 8 bases; bases outside gene matches: 11. The CDR3 spans 16 residues.

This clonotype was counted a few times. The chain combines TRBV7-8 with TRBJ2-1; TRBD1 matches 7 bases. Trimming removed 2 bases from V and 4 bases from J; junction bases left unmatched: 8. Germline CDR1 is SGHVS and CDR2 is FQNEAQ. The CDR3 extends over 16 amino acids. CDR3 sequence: CASSLTNRGHYNEQFF. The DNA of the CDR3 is TGTGCCAGCAGCTTAACAAACAGGGGTCATTACAATGAGCAGTTCTTC.

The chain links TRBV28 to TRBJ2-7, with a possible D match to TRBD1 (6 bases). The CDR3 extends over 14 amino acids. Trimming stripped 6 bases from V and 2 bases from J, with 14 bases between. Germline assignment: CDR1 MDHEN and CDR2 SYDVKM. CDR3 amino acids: CASSPDRIAYEQYF. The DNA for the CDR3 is TGTGCCAGCAGCCCTGACAGGATAGCCTACGAGCAGTACTTC.

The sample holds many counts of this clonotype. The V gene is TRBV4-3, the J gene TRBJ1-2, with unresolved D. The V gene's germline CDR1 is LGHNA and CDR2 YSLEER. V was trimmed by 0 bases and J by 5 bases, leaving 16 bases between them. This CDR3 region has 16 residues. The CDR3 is CASSQEGWVGVYGYTF. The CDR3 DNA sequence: TGCGCCAGCAGCCAAGAGGGCTGGGTGGGAGTGTATGGCTACACCTTC.

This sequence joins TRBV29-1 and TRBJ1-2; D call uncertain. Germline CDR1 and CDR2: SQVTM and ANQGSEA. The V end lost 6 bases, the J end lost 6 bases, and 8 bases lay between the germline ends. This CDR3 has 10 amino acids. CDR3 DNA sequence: TGCAGCGTATTTGGGAATGGCTACACCTTC. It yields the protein CSVFGNGYTF. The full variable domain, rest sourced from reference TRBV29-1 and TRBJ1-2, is SAVISQKPSRDICQRGTSLTIQCQVDSQVTMMFWYRQQPGQSLTLIATANQGSEATYESGFVIDKFPISRPNLTFSTLTVSNMSPEDSSIYLCSVFGNGYTFGSGTRLTVV.

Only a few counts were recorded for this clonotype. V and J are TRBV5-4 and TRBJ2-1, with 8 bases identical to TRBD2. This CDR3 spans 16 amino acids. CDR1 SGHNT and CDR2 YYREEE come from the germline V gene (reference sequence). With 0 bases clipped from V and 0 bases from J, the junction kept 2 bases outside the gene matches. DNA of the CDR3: TGTGCCAGCAGCTTGGTGGCGGGGGGCTCCTACAATGAGCAGTTCTTC. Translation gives CASSLVAGGSYNEQFF.

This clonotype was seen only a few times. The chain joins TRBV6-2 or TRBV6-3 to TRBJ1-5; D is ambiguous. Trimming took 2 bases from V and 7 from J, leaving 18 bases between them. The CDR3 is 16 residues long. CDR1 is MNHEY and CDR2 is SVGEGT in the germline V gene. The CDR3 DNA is TGTGCCAGCAGTTACGCCCGCGCGGGTTTCATCCAGCCCCAGCATTTT. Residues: CASSYARAGFIQPQHF.